These 27 T cell receptor beta chains originate from one sample sequenced in a study of Graves' ophthalmopathy and Graves' hyperthyroidism. Amplification of the TCR beta CDR3 regions used RNA transcripts (as template). After a first-round RT-PCR with HTBI primers, a second-round multiplex PCR was run. TCRdb used MiXCR to reprocess the multiplex PCR reads, holding one entry per CDR3 protein. The profile covers about 620,000 distinct CDR3 sequences, with around a fifth appearing a single time and more than 5.5% taken by the ten largest. The sequencing sample was made of peripheral blood. All receptors come from a woman between 18 and 30 years old with stable Graves' hyperthyroidism. Some clones in this sample may be carry-over from other donors' samples.

This clonotype was seen ten or more times. The chain couples TRBV2 to TRBJ1-1; possibly TRBD1 for D (5 bases). V lost 8 bases, J lost 1 base, and 11 bases lay in between. This CDR3 region has 13 residues. Germline-derived CDR1 and CDR2 are SNHLY and FYNNEI. The CDR3 coding sequence is TGTGCCAGCGTTATGGGACGGAACACTGAAGCTTTCTTT. Protein: CASVMGRNTEAFF.

This clonotype was found many times. The rearrangement joins TRBV11-2 to TRBJ1-5; TRBD1 might be the D (6 bases). Trimming shortened V by 6 bases and J by 1 base, and 10 bases separated the two germline ends. The CDR3 is 14 amino acids. From germline, CDR1 is SGHAT and CDR2 FQNNGV. CDR3 loop: CASSQQGSNQPQHF. In nucleotides, the CDR3 is TGTGCCAGCAGTCAACAGGGAAGCAATCAGCCCCAGCATTTT.

The V and J genes are TRBV6-2 or TRBV6-3 and TRBJ2-5; the match to TRBD2 covers 13 bases. This CDR3 comprises 19 residues. Germline CDR1 reads MNHEY; CDR2 reads SVGEGT. After removal of 6 bases from V and 0 bases from J, the junction contained 13 bases not matched to a gene. The CDR3 coding sequence is TGTGCCAGCAGCCCCTTCCGACTAGCGGGGGGAAAGTACCAAGAGACCCAGTACTTC. Residues: CASSPFRLAGGKYQETQYF.

The chain links TRBV18 to TRBJ2-5, with 8 bases fitting TRBD1. The germline CDR1 and CDR2 sequences are KGHSH and LQKENI. The ends lost 8 bases at V and 4 bases at J; junction bases unmatched: 12. This CDR3 spans 15 amino acids. CDR3 region: CASETLGQDGETQYF. The CDR3 bases are TGTGCCAGCGAGACCCTGGGACAGGATGGAGAGACCCAGTACTTC.

The rearrangement links TRBV2 to TRBJ1-5; a weak D match, TRBD1 (5 bases). Trimming left V 7 bases short and J 0 bases short, with 19 bases between. The CDR3 runs 17 residues. The germline V gene has CDR1 SNHLY and CDR2 FYNNEI. CDR3 nucleotides: TGTGCCAGCAAGGAAAGGGACGGCCGGTATAGCAATCAGCCCCAGCATTTT. This translates into CASKERDGRYSNQPQHF.

The chain joins TRBV20-1 to TRBJ2-5; TRBD1 matches at 7 bases. V lost 4 bases, J lost 5 bases, and 16 bases stayed unmatched. The CDR3 is 16 residues long. Germline-derived CDR1 and CDR2 are DFQATT and SNEGSKA (reference sequence). The CDR3 DNA reads as TGCAGTGCTAAGCCAGAGGCAGGGGGTTTTCGGGAGACCCAGTACTTC. Translated: CSAKPEAGGFRETQYF.

This clonotype was detected ten times or more. The chain employs TRBV11-2 and TRBJ1-2; D gene ambiguous. Trimming took off 2 bases at V and 4 bases at J, with 8 bases between the two ends. There are 13 residues in the CDR3. Germline V gene data show CDR1 as SGHAT and CDR2 as FQNNGV. The CDR3 bases are TGTGCCAGCAGCTTAACAGAGCTCTATGGCTACACCTTC. It translates to CASSLTELYGYTF.

In its sample, this clonotype was seen many times. The gene calls are TRBV20-1 and TRBJ2-7; D perhaps matches TRBD2 (7 bases). The CDR3 totals 13 residues. With 7 bases removed from V and 3 bases from J, the gap between germline ends came to 16 bases. Germline CDR1 DFQATT, CDR2 SNEGSKA (reference sequence). CDR3 DNA: TGCAGTGATAGTGGGGGCGGGAGCTACGAGCAGTACTTC. This codes for CSDSGGGSYEQYF.

This chain connects TRBV9 to TRBJ2-2, with 8 nucleotides matching TRBD1. The CDR3 runs to 15 residues. Germline CDR1 SGDLS, CDR2 YYNGEE. The junction had 4 bases not matched to a gene; V was cut back by 4 bases and J by 2 bases. The CDR3 sequence: CASSWTGINTGELFF. The CDR3 DNA is TGTGCCAGCAGCTGGACAGGGATCAACACCGGGGAGCTGTTTTTT. The full variable domain, rest sourced from reference TRBV9 and TRBJ2-2, is DSGVTQTPKHLITATGQRVTLRCSPRSGDLSVYWYQQSLDQGLQFLIQYYNGEERAKGNILERFSAQQFPDLHSELNLSSLELGDSALYFCASSWTGINTGELFFGEGSRLTVL.

This clonotype was counted ten times or more. The rearrangement links TRBV20-1 to TRBJ2-7; D gene unclear. Germline assignment: CDR1 DFQATT and CDR2 SNEGSKA (reference sequence). V shed 0 bases and J shed 4 bases, with 19 bases lying between them. There are 16 residues in the CDR3. The CDR3 bases are TGCAGTGCTAGAGATCCTATGACTGAAGAACGATACGAGCAGTACTTC. Encoded protein: CSARDPMTEERYEQYF.

This chain uses TRBV13 with TRBJ2-7; no reliable D call. CDR1 PRHDT and CDR2 FYEKMQ come from the germline V gene (reference sequence). V was trimmed by 2 bases and J by 1 base, leaving 9 bases between them. This CDR3 region has 14 residues. The CDR3 region is CASSLWEGSYEQYF. The CDR3 DNA is TGTGCCAGCAGCTTATGGGAAGGATCCTACGAGCAGTACTTC.

This clonotype was observed many times. V gene TRBV12-3 or TRBV12-4 combines with J gene TRBJ1-6, with TRBD1 identical over 8 bases. CDR3 length equals 16 residues. Trimming at V came to 6 bases and at J to 6 bases, leaving 10 bases not matched to a gene. In nucleotides, the CDR3 is TGTGCCAGCAGAACGGACAGGGAGGGGGTTAATTCACCCCTCCACTTT. Encoded protein: CASRTDREGVNSPLHF.

About this clonotype: A much larger clone differs from this one at a single base, so this may be a read error. The chain recombines TRBV6-1 with TRBJ2-7; D gene uncertain. Germline CDR1 reads MNHNS; CDR2 reads SASEGT. V dropped 6 bases and J dropped 2 bases, with 5 bases sitting between them. This CDR3 is 11 amino acids long. CDR3 in amino acids: CASSVPYEQYF. The CDR3 DNA sequence: TGTGCCAGCAGCGTACCCTACGAGCAGTACTTC.

This clonotype has ten or more counts. The gene calls are TRBV12-3 or TRBV12-4 and TRBJ2-7, with TRBD2 as a possible D gene (6 bases). V was clipped by 0 bases and J by 0 bases, with 6 bases between them. This CDR3 is 14 amino acids long. The CDR3 sequence: CASSLAGGSYEQYF. The CDR3 DNA follows: TGTGCCAGCAGTTTAGCGGGGGGCTCCTACGAGCAGTACTTC.

At least ten counts were recorded for this clonotype. The chain recombines TRBV4-1 with TRBJ1-2, with 9 bases identical to TRBD1. The CDR3 extends over 14 amino acids. V shed 2 bases, J shed 8 bases, and the junction held 6 bases outside the gene matches. Germline V lookup: CDR1 MGHRA, CDR2 YSYEKL. In DNA, the CDR3 is TGCGCCAGCAGCCAACTGGGGACAGGGACCGGCTACACCTTC. This gives the protein CASSQLGTGTGYTF.

This clonotype showed up many times. The V call is TRBV5-1, the J call TRBJ2-2; D is uncertain. The V gene's germline CDR1 is SGHRS and CDR2 YFSETQ. The ends were cut back, 2 bases at V and 4 bases at J, with 9 bases in the middle. The CDR3 length is 14 residues. The DNA for the CDR3 is TGCGCCAGCAGCTTCGGTCAAGTCACCGGGGAGCTGTTTTTT. Amino acid sequence: CASSFGQVTGELFF.

Turning to this clonotype: Sequence at one end of the junction differs from germline and may be a read error. This rearrangement joins TRBV28 to TRBJ2-5, with D unclear. Germline-derived CDR1 and CDR2 are MDHEN and SYDVKM. This CDR3 contains 13 residues. CDR3 loop: CASSFGEQGTQYF. The CDR3 nucleotides are TGTGCCAGCAGTTTTGGAGAGCAAGGGACCCAGTACTTC.

With respect to this clonotype: Since a far larger clone is one base different, this is likely a read error. The V gene is TRBV6-5, the J gene TRBJ1-1, with D unresolved. Germline V lookup: CDR1 MNHEY, CDR2 SVGAGI. The CDR3 has 11 amino acids. The CDR3 loop is CASSFYTVAFF. CDR3 DNA: TGTGCCAGCAGTTTTTACACTGTAGCTTTCTTT.

The rearrangement links TRBV2 to TRBJ2-7, with D maybe TRBD2 (5 bases). CDR3 length equals 16 residues. Trimming took off 0 bases at V and 4 bases at J, with 16 bases between the two ends. The germline CDR1 and CDR2 sequences are SNHLY and FYNNEI. The CDR3 coding sequence is TGTGCCAGCAGTGAAGCGCAGCGGTTGAGCGCTTACGAGCAGTACTTC. It is translated as CASSEAQRLSAYEQYF.

This clonotype was counted ten times or more. The J gene is TRBJ2-7, the V gene TRBV20-1; D is ambiguous. This CDR3 is 13 amino acids long. With 1 base removed from V and 6 bases from J, the gap between germline ends came to 13 bases. Germline V gene data show CDR1 as DFQATT and CDR2 as SNEGSKA (reference sequence). The CDR3, as DNA: TGCAGTGCTAGAGGAGGTTCCCCGCCCGAGCAGTACTTC. Residues: CSARGGSPPEQYF.

This clonotype was counted at least ten times. The genes are TRBV20-1 and TRBJ2-5; no reliable D call. Germline V lookup: CDR1 DFQATT, CDR2 SNEGSKA (reference sequence). The CDR3 spans 13 residues. The V end was cut by 3 bases, the J end by 4 bases, with 12 bases between. The CDR3 nucleotides read TGCAGTGCTAGGGGCTGGCATGGAGAGACCCAGTACTTC. It yields the protein CSARGWHGETQYF.

This clonotype was counted at least ten times. The chain recombines TRBV12-3 or TRBV12-4 with TRBJ2-7; D remains unclear. There are 14 residues in the CDR3. Trimming left V 4 bases short and J 2 bases short, with 12 bases between. The CDR3 here is CASSSRSDPYEQYF. In nucleotides, the CDR3 is TGTGCCAGCAGTTCCCGTTCGGACCCCTACGAGCAGTACTTC.

J is TRBJ2-2 and V is TRBV7-8, with D maybe TRBD1 (5 bases). Germline CDR1 SGHVS, CDR2 FQNEAQ. Trimming took off 0 bases at V and 6 bases at J, with 11 bases between the two ends. CDR3 length: 15 amino acids. CDR3 nucleotide sequence: TGTGCCAGCAGCTTAGCGGTTGGGGCCCCCGGGGAGCTGTTTTTT. Translation: CASSLAVGAPGELFF.

This clonotype showed up many times. This chain links TRBV14 with TRBJ1-1, with D possibly being TRBD1 (6 bases). The CDR3 is 14 amino acids. Germline CDR1 SGHDN, CDR2 FVKESK. Trimming pared 4 bases from V and 7 bases from J, leaving 16 bases between. CDR3 sequence: CASSLRWRGHEAFF. The CDR3 DNA is TGTGCCAGCAGCCTCAGATGGAGGGGACATGAAGCTTTCTTT.

This chain joins TRBV18 and TRBJ2-7; the D gene is possibly TRBD1 (5 bases). With 1 base removed from V and 7 bases from J, the gap between germline ends came to 11 bases. Germline CDR1 KGHSH, CDR2 LQKENI. The CDR3 length is 13 residues. The CDR3 coding sequence is TGTGCCAGCTCACCACGGGGCAGGTGGGAGCAGTACTTC. It translates to CASSPRGRWEQYF.

This chain connects TRBV11-2 to TRBJ2-5; no firm D call. The CDR3 spans 13 residues. V was cut by 2 bases and J by 2 bases, with 6 bases left in between. The V gene's germline CDR1 is SGHAT and CDR2 FQNNGV. The CDR3 sequence: CASSLWRQETQYF. DNA of the CDR3: TGTGCCAGCAGCTTATGGAGACAAGAGACCCAGTACTTC.

This clonotype was counted ten times or more. CDR3 sequence: CASSLDPGQNTGELFF. The CDR3 region has the DNA TGTGCCAGCAGTTTAGACCCGGGACAGAACACCGGGGAGCTGTTTTTT. V gene TRBV12-3 or TRBV12-4 combines with J gene TRBJ2-2; possible D gene TRBD1, 6 bases. This CDR3 has 16 residues. V was pared by 1 base and J by 1 base, with 10 bases between.